The 21 T cell receptor beta chains in this list originate from one sample, sequenced in a study of Ad26.COV2.S vaccination and SARS-CoV-2 variants. Produced via immunoSEQ multiplex PCR; TCRdb's table is partial and in-frame only. The sample has 400,000 or so clones; 80% to 90% are singletons. The treatment: roughly 18 received Ad26.COV2.S at low or high dose, single or two shots; several received placebo; per-sample allocation not given. Specimens were obtained on day 63 following the first vaccine or placebo injection. This material consisted of peripheral blood, taken in a trial of Ad26.COV2.S vaccine versus placebo. All receptors derive from a person aged 18-60 years who received the Ad26.COV2.S COVID-19 vaccine or a placebo.

The chain has TRBV10-3 and TRBJ2-7; D assignment may be TRBD1 or TRBD2 (5 bases each). Trimming shortened V by 11 bases and J by 1 base, and 12 bases separated the two germline ends. The CDR3 contains 12 residues. The germline gives CDR1 ENHRY, CDR2 SYGVKD. CDR3 region: CAVGDASYEQYF. The CDR3 nucleotides read TGTGCCGTGGGGGACGCGTCCTACGAGCAGTACTTC.

The rearrangement uses TRBV28 and TRBJ1-4; 8 bases map to TRBD1. V dropped 3 bases and J dropped 3; count of bases not matched to a gene: 6. The CDR3 has 16 amino acids. CDR1 is MDHEN and CDR2 is SYDVKM in the germline V gene. This chain's CDR3 is CASSFQGAYANEKLFF. Here the CDR3 DNA reads TGTGCCAGCAGTTTCCAGGGGGCTTATGCTAATGAAAAACTGTTTTTT. Together with reference TRBV28 and TRBJ1-4, the CDR3 gives the full variable domain: DVKVTQSSRYLVKRTGEKVFLECVQDMDHENMFWYRQDPGLGLRLIYFSYDVKMKEKGDIPEGYSVSREKKERFSLILESASTNQTSMYLCASSFQGAYANEKLFFGSGTQLSVL.

The genes are TRBV29-1 and TRBJ1-1, with unresolved D. V lost 6 bases, J lost 1 base, and 6 bases lay in between. The germline V gene encodes CDR1 SQVTM and CDR2 ANQGSEA. The CDR3 extends over 11 amino acids. The CDR3 DNA reads TGCAGCGTAGATTCGAACACTGAAGCTTTCTTT. Translated, it gives CSVDSNTEAFF.

The chain joins TRBV5-1 to TRBJ2-1; D is unclear. Trimming pared 0 bases from V and 7 bases from J, leaving 5 bases between. CDR3 length equals 12 residues. Germline V CDR1 and CDR2: SGHRS, YFSETQ. The DNA for the CDR3 is TGCGCCAGCAGCTTGGAGAGAAATGAGCAGTTCTTC. Its translation is CASSLERNEQFF.

This chain links TRBV10-2 with TRBJ2-2, with D perhaps assigned TRBD1 or TRBD2 (5 bases each). Germline V lookup: CDR1 WSHSY, CDR2 SAAADI. The CDR3 consists of 13 residues. Trimming cost V 2 bases and J 6 bases, with 7 bases left between them. This CDR3 reads CASSEVGAGELFF. Here the CDR3 DNA reads TGCGCCAGCAGTGAGGTGGGGGCCGGGGAGCTGTTTTTT.

This rearrangement joins TRBV7-8 to TRBJ1-5, with unresolved D. CDR3 length: 13 residues. The V end was cut by 1 base, the J end by 7 bases, with 8 bases between. Germline-derived CDR1 and CDR2 are SGHVS and FQNEAQ. DNA for the CDR3: TGTGCCAGCAGCTTAGGACCGGGGCAGCCCCAGCATTTT. Translated: CASSLGPGQPQHF. Looking up the rest from reference TRBV7-8 and TRBJ1-5 gives the full variable domain: GAGVSQSPRYKVAKRGQDVALRCDPISGHVSLFWYQQALGQGPEFLTYFQNEAQLDKSGLPSDRFFAERPEGSVSTLKIQRTQQEDSAVYLCASSLGPGQPQHFGDGTRLSIL.

This chain joins TRBV14 and TRBJ1-1; D remains ambiguous. Germline loops: CDR1 SGHDN, CDR2 FVKESK. The CDR3 has 13 residues. V was pared by 0 bases and J by 2 bases, with 4 bases between. CDR3 bases: TGTGCCAGCAGCCAAGATCAAAACACTGAAGCTTTCTTT. Translation gives CASSQDQNTEAFF.

For the CDR3, the DNA is TGTGCCTGGAGCAGGATGACAGGAGAGGGTGGCTACACCTTC. This sequence encodes CAWSRMTGEGGYTF. The gene calls are TRBV30 and TRBJ1-2, with a weak D call TRBD1 (6 bases). CDR1 and CDR2 from the germline V gene are GTSNPN and SVGIG (reference sequence). Trimming shortened V by 3 bases and J by 7 bases, and 18 bases separated the two germline ends. The CDR3 is 14 residues long.

Points on this clone: The same CDR3 is also encoded by other DNA sequences in this sample. The rearrangement joins TRBV10-3 to TRBJ1-1, with D perhaps matching TRBD1 (5 bases). V shed 2 bases and J shed 3 bases, with 10 bases lying between them. CDR1 ENHRY and CDR2 SYGVKD come from the germline V gene. The length of the CDR3 is 14 residues. CDR3 sequence reads: CAISERGVDTEAFF. CDR3 sequence (DNA): TGTGCCATCAGTGAGAGAGGGGTTGACACTGAAGCTTTCTTT.

This chain connects TRBV10-2 to TRBJ1-5, with a weak D call TRBD1 (6 bases). CDR3 length: 14 residues. Per the germline V gene, CDR1 is WSHSY and CDR2 is SAAADI. Trimming took 6 bases from V and 7 from J, leaving 16 bases between them. The CDR3 nucleotides read TGCGCCAGCAGAGATACAGGGATAGGCCAGCCCCAGCATTTT. Protein: CASRDTGIGQPQHF.

This chain's CDR3 is CASSPTRVGPEAFF. Here the CDR3 DNA reads TGTGCCAGCAGCCCGACAAGAGTTGGGCCAGAAGCTTTCTTT. The rearrangement uses TRBV7-2 and TRBJ1-1; D is uncertain. V lost 5 bases and J lost 8, with 18 bases in between. CDR3 length: 14 amino acids. The germline CDR1 and CDR2 sequences are SGHTA and FQGNSA.

This chain connects TRBV5-4 to TRBJ2-7, with D perhaps TRBD2 (5 bases). Germline CDR1 and CDR2: SGHNT and YYREEE (reference sequence). Trimming left V 1 base short and J 5 bases short, with 19 bases between. The CDR3 runs to 16 residues. Here the CDR3 reads CASSLTGNRRPDEQYF. CDR3 sequence (DNA): TGTGCCAGCAGCTTGACGGGGAATCGGCGCCCTGACGAGCAGTACTTC.

V and J are TRBV9 and TRBJ2-1; D not resolved. The CDR3 is made up of 13 amino acids. Germline CDR1 reads SGDLS; CDR2 reads YYNGEE. V dropped 0 bases and J dropped 7 bases, with 8 bases sitting between them. The CDR3, as DNA: TGTGCCAGCAGCGTAGCTACGGCGAATGAGCAGTTCTTC. Translation gives CASSVATANEQFF.

J is TRBJ1-6 and V is TRBV5-1; TRBD1 is a possible D gene (5 bases). Germline CDR1 is SGHRS and CDR2 is YFSETQ. The CDR3 sequence is 14 residues long. Trimming took 4 bases from V and 8 from J, leaving 13 bases between them. Written as DNA, the CDR3 is TGCGCCAGCAGCGCAGGACGAGGGGATTCACCCCTCCACTTT. Translating it yields CASSAGRGDSPLHF.

The chain recombines TRBV9 with TRBJ2-1; D unresolved. Trimming removed 0 bases from V and 7 bases from J, with 5 bases in between. The CDR3 sequence is 12 residues long. CDR1 and CDR2 from the germline V gene are SGDLS and YYNGEE. This CDR3 is CASSVGRNEQFF. CDR3 in DNA: TGTGCCAGCAGCGTAGGAAGGAATGAGCAGTTCTTC.

The table lists this clone with a few counts. The chain recombines TRBV2 with TRBJ1-5, with a weak D call TRBD1 (6 bases). This CDR3 spans 14 amino acids. V dropped 4 bases and J dropped 3 bases, with 10 bases sitting between them. In germline, CDR1 is SNHLY, CDR2 FYNNEI. In DNA, the CDR3 is TGTGCCAGCAGTGCCCACAGGGTCAATCAGCCCCAGCATTTT. Its translation is CASSAHRVNQPQHF.

With respect to this clone: The same CDR3 is also encoded by other DNA sequences in this sample. This chain joins TRBV7-9 and TRBJ1-5; the D is unclear. V was cut by 3 bases and J by 4 bases, with 4 bases left in between. CDR1 is SEHNR, CDR2 FQNEAQ, per germline (reference sequence). This CDR3 spans 12 amino acids. The CDR3 bases are TGTGCCAGCAGCTTGGGAAATCAGCCCCAGCATTTT. Translation: CASSLGNQPQHF.

This chain joins TRBV19 and TRBJ2-7; D could derive from TRBD1 or TRBD2 (6 bases each). This CDR3 has 14 amino acids. The germline CDR1 and CDR2 sequences are LNHDA and SQIVND (reference sequence). Between the trimmed V and J ends, which lost 3 bases and 1 base, there was a span of 10 bases. CDR3: CASSIGGWSYEQYF. CDR3 bases: TGTGCCAGTAGTATCGGGGGCTGGTCCTACGAGCAGTACTTC.

The V call is TRBV11-2, the J call TRBJ2-4, with 9 bases that match TRBD2. The germline V gene has CDR1 SGHAT and CDR2 FQNNGV. Trimming removed 6 bases from V and 7 bases from J; junction bases left unmatched: 4. The CDR3 extends over 13 amino acids. CDR3 DNA: TGTGCCAGCAGTCCTCTAGCGGGGAACATTCAGTACTTC. Translating it yields CASSPLAGNIQYF.

J is TRBJ2-7 and V is TRBV2; 7 nucleotides agree with TRBD1. V was pared by 10 bases and J by 4 bases, with 7 bases of the junction left unmatched. This CDR3 is built from 12 residues. Germline CDR1 is SNHLY and CDR2 is FYNNEI. CDR3 in amino acids: CATGTDVYEQYF. The CDR3 bases are TGTGCCACAGGGACAGACGTATACGAGCAGTACTTC.

The chain combines TRBV5-8 with TRBJ2-2; tentatively, D is TRBD1 or TRBD2 (5 bases each). This CDR3 region has 15 residues. V was cut by 3 bases and J by 7 bases, with 16 bases left in between. Germline V lookup: CDR1 SGHTS, CDR2 YDEGEE. CDR3 loop: CASSSTGQRGGELFF. The CDR3 coding sequence is TGTGCCAGCAGCTCGACCGGTCAGAGGGGCGGGGAGCTGTTTTTT.